Only a few counts were recorded for the clone carrying this T cell receptor beta chain. Its antigen is unidentified. This entry is derived from a study of beta chain features in type 1 diabetes. General study results and limits: Shortening of TCRB CDR3s, moderate but significant, appeared in all four CD4+ subsets of Type 1 diabetes patients. Whatever favoring of shorter templates PCR might show would apply equally to patients and controls. cDNA-based reads could over-represent cells with high TCR expression.

The isolated RNA, all of it, was reverse transcribed, so expressed TCRB transcripts were what got sequenced. Sequencing was performed with immunoSEQ multiplex PCR; in TCRdb, only in-frame clones are kept and a portion is missing. Among about 410,000 clones, about 15% were seen once, and the ten largest hold under 0.04%. The source of this sequence is a man aged 30-40 years in good health. Sequencing was carried out using naive CD4+ T cells from blood.

The CDR3 DNA reads TGTGCCAGCTCACTCGGACTAGCGGGAGCGGGAGATACGCAGTATTTT. This sequence encodes CASSLGLAGAGDTQYF. The rearrangement joins TRBV18 to TRBJ2-3, with 13 nucleotides matching TRBD2. Germline V CDR1 and CDR2: KGHSH, LQKENI. The CDR3 loop spans 16 amino acids. The V segment lost 4 bases and the J segment 5 bases; nucleotides outside the gene matches: 6.